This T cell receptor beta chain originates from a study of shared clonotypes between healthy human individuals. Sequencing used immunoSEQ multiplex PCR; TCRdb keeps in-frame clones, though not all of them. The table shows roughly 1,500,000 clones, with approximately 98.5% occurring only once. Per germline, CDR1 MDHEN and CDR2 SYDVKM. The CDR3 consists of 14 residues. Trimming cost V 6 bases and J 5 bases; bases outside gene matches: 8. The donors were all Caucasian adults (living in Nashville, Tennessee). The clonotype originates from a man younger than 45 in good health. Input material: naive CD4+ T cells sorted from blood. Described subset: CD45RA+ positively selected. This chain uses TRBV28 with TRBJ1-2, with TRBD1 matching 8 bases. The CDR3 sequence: CASSLGQDQYGYTF. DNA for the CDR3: TGTGCCAGCAGCCTGGGACAGGACCAATATGGCTACACCTTC.